The 10 T cell receptor beta chains listed next were all sequenced from one sample in a study of blood T cells in healthy people across ages. PCR was performed a second time for roughly 7 to 12 cycles using a sample-barcoded 5' primer and a J-beta primer mix. TCRdb redid the calling of the 5' RACE reads with MiXCR, one entry per CDR3 protein. The sample has under 2,000,000 distinct CDR3 sequences, roughly 52% seen once. Sequencing was performed on blood. These receptors came from a woman aged 40 to 50 in good health.

V is TRBV4-1 and J is TRBJ1-6; TRBD1 matches 7 bases. The CDR3 is made up of 16 amino acids. CDR1 and CDR2 from the germline V gene are MGHRA and YSYEKL. Germline trimming cut 4 bases from V and 2 bases from J; bases unmatched to any gene: 5. The CDR3 sequence is CASSPTGAPYNSPLHF. In nucleotides, the CDR3 is TGCGCCAGCAGCCCCACAGGGGCTCCCTATAATTCACCCCTCCACTTT.

This clonotype was counted a single time. This rearrangement joins TRBV20-1 to TRBJ1-3; a possible D gene is TRBD1 (5 bases). The CDR3 covers 14 residues. CDR1 DFQATT and CDR2 SNEGSKA come from the germline V gene (reference sequence). The ends were cut back, 0 bases at V and 2 bases at J, with 8 bases in the middle. The CDR3 DNA sequence: TGCAGTGCTAGAGACAGGGTGGCTGGAAACACCATATATTTT. Translation gives CSARDRVAGNTIYF.

This chain connects TRBV6-5 to TRBJ2-7; tentatively, D is TRBD1 (6 bases). V lost 0 bases and J 7 bases, leaving 19 bases between the germline ends. Germline V CDR1 and CDR2: MNHEY, SVGAGI. The CDR3 runs 16 residues. The CDR3, as DNA: TGTGCCAGCAGTTACTCGATTGGTACAGGGAACAATGAGCAGTACTTC. Translation gives CASSYSIGTGNNEQYF.

This clonotype was counted only a few times. This sequence joins TRBV9 and TRBJ2-5; D gene ambiguous. The length of the CDR3 is 18 residues. Per the germline V gene, CDR1 is SGDLS and CDR2 is YYNGEE. V gave up 1 base and J gave up 0 bases, with 19 bases separating them. For the CDR3, the DNA is TGTGCCAGCAGCGTAACGGGCCCCGAGATGGGGTACCAAGAGACCCAGTACTTC. Translated, it gives CASSVTGPEMGYQETQYF.

The genes are TRBV7-8 and TRBJ2-7, with D unresolved. Germline values: CDR1 SGHVS, CDR2 FQNEAQ. This CDR3 spans 15 amino acids. V dropped 2 bases and J dropped 0 bases, with 11 bases sitting between them. CDR3 residues: CASSLTGVLSYEQYF. The CDR3 DNA reads as TGTGCCAGCAGCTTAACGGGCGTCCTCTCCTACGAGCAGTACTTC.

Here the CDR3 reads CASSLVLSSGNTIYF. As DNA, the CDR3 is TGTGCCAGCAGCTTAGTTTTGAGCTCTGGAAACACCATATATTTT. This chain joins TRBV7-2 and TRBJ1-3, with D unclear. This CDR3 is 15 amino acids long. V dropped 1 base and J dropped 0 bases, with 7 bases sitting between them. CDR1 is SGHTA and CDR2 is FQGNSA in the germline V gene.

The chain combines TRBV6-5 with TRBJ2-2; no clear D. Trimming removed 8 bases from V and 14 bases from J, with 18 bases in between. Germline CDR1 MNHEY, CDR2 SVGAGI. The CDR3 is made up of 12 amino acids. The CDR3: CASYFSPHALFF. The CDR3 DNA reads as TGTGCCAGCTATTTCAGTCCCCACGCACTGTTTTTT.

The chain employs TRBV4-1 and TRBJ2-5; D is uncertain. The germline CDR1 and CDR2 sequences are MGHRA and YSYEKL. CDR3 size: 14 residues. V shed 6 bases and J shed 2 bases, with 13 bases lying between them. The CDR3 is CASSVPGRQETQYF. Written as DNA, the CDR3 is TGCGCCAGCAGTGTCCCGGGCAGGCAAGAGACCCAGTACTTC.

This clonotype was found a few times. The chain has TRBV6-5 and TRBJ2-3; D gene ambiguous. The CDR3 extends over 13 amino acids. Deletions cut 2 bases from V and 8 bases from J, with 11 bases between. Germline V gene lookup returns CDR1 MNHEY and CDR2 SVGAGI. CDR3: CASSYGPSSTQYF. The CDR3 nucleotides are TGTGCCAGCAGTTACGGCCCGAGCAGTACGCAGTATTTT.

This chain joins TRBV7-2 and TRBJ2-5; no definite D call. Trimming removed 3 bases at V and 11 bases at J, with 16 bases between. Germline CDR1 and CDR2: SGHTA and FQGNSA. The CDR3 length is 13 residues. For the CDR3, the DNA is TGTGCCAGCAGCTTCGCCCGGACCAAGGAGCAGTACTTC. Protein: CASSFARTKEQYF.